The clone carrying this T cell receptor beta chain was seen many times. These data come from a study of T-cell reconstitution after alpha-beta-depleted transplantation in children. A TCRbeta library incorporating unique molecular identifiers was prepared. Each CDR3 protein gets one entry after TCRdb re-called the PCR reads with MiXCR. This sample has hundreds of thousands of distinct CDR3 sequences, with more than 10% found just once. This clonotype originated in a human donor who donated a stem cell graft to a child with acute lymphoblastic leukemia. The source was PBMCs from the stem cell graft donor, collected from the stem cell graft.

This CDR3 reads CAISGLGGVFAYEQYF. The CDR3 coding sequence is TGTGCCATCAGTGGCCTCGGCGGAGTATTTGCCTACGAGCAGTACTTC. The V gene is TRBV10-3, the J gene TRBJ2-7; D gene unclear. This CDR3 is built from 16 residues. In germline, CDR1 is ENHRY, CDR2 SYGVKD. V lost 4 bases and J 2 bases, leaving 18 bases between the germline ends.